This T cell receptor beta chain comes out of a study of beta chain features in type 1 diabetes. Findings and caveats of the study: Naive, central memory and regulatory TCRB repertoires appeared more similar among patients than healthy donors. Shorter TCRB CDR3s, moderately but significantly so, were found in Type 1 diabetes patients in all four CD4+ subsets.

As every portion of the isolated RNA was reverse transcribed, the sequencing read expressed TCRB transcripts. Generated by immunoSEQ multiplex PCR, the TCRdb table keeps only in-frame clones and is missing some. The sample has about 620,000 clones; roughly a sixth are singletons. The trim removed 2 bases at V and 0 bases at J, leaving 7 bases unmatched. This CDR3 contains 16 residues. CDR1 is SGHVS, CDR2 FQNEAQ, per germline. This clone was seen a handful of times. Its target is unknown. Blood was drawn once from each donor into heparinised tubes. The draws averaged about 110 mL. The chain joins TRBV7-8 to TRBJ2-7; TRBD1 aligns across 7 bases. Sequenced: naive CD4+ T cells from blood. This clonotype was obtained from a man aged 18-30 years in good health. The CDR3 loop is CASSLTGVYSSYEQYF. The CDR3 DNA reads as TGTGCCAGCAGCTTAACAGGGGTGTATAGCTCCTACGAGCAGTACTTC.